This T cell receptor beta chain is drawn from a study of neurological immune-mediated disorders. cDNA synthesis was performed by 5'RACE with 10-nucleotide random UMIs. TCRdb itself ran the 5' RACE reads through MiXCR, one entry per CDR3 protein. Of 45,000 to 50,000 distinct CDR3 sequences in the sample, 4% to 5.5% were seen once. This clonotype was seen a few times. Its antigen is as yet unknown. Trimming removed 2 bases at V and 0 bases at J, with 15 bases between. Germline V gene data show CDR1 as SGHRS and CDR2 as YFSETQ. The CDR3 extends over 16 amino acids. Study findings and constraints: The study found the most TCR clonal expansion in HTLV-1-associated myelopathy and the least in multiple sclerosis, below healthy controls.

Material for sequencing was PBMCs. This sequence joins TRBV5-1 and TRBJ2-7; D unclear. The clonotype was recovered from a woman in her sixties or seventies with multiple sclerosis. CDR3 region: CASSLGSAANSYEQYF. The CDR3 DNA follows: TGCGCCAGCAGCTTAGGCTCGGCAGCGAACTCCTACGAGCAGTACTTC.